Presented here are 8 T cell receptor beta chains from one specimen sequenced in a study of cytomegalovirus exposure and HLA in healthy donors. Clones were read by immunoSEQ multiplex PCR, and TCRdb kept only the in-frame ones, dropping some. The data show around 73,000 clones, with around 90% seen just once and 3.5% to 4% held by the top ten. The material sequenced was PBMCs. Receptors originate from a young woman in good health and CMV-seropositive.

V and J are TRBV5-5 and TRBJ1-4; D is unclear. The CDR3 consists of 13 residues. Germline-derived CDR1 and CDR2 are SGHKS and YYEKEE (reference sequence). The ends were cut back, 2 bases at V and 8 bases at J, with 10 bases in the middle. CDR3 in DNA: TGTGCCAGCAGCTTATTAATCGGGGAAAAACTGTTTTTT. Residues: CASSLLIGEKLFF.

V is TRBV6-1 and J is TRBJ1-5; no firm D call. The CDR3 extends over 14 amino acids. CDR1 MNHNS and CDR2 SASEGT come from the germline V gene. V was cut by 6 bases and J by 4 bases, with 13 bases left in between. The CDR3 here is CASRKVITNQPQHF. The CDR3 DNA sequence: TGTGCCAGCAGGAAAGTAATCACTAATCAGCCCCAGCATTTT.

The CDR3 DNA reads TGTGCCAGCAGCTTAGCGGCCGGGGGGCTCGAGCAGTACTTC. Protein: CASSLAAGGLEQYF. This chain connects TRBV7-6 to TRBJ2-7; D may be TRBD2 (7 bases). The CDR3 extends over 14 amino acids. V was cut by 0 bases and J by 6 bases, with 12 bases left in between. Germline lookup yields CDR1 SGHVS and CDR2 FNYEAQ.

V is TRBV4-3 and J is TRBJ2-3; 11 bases line up with TRBD2. Looked up from germline, CDR1 is LGHNA and CDR2 is YSLEER. V shed 2 bases and J 4 bases; nucleotides not matched to a gene: 2. The CDR3 is 15 amino acids. CDR3 DNA sequence: TGCGCCAGCAGCCAATGGACTAGCGGGTCAGATACGCAGTATTTT. Translation gives CASSQWTSGSDTQYF.

This clone was counted a few times. The rearrangement uses TRBV19 and TRBJ2-2; possibly TRBD2 for D (6 bases). Germline V gene data show CDR1 as LNHDA and CDR2 as SQIVND (reference sequence). The germline V and J ends were trimmed by 8 bases and 5 bases, with 15 bases remaining between them. The CDR3 contains 14 residues. The CDR3: CASQTGSPTGELFF. As DNA, the CDR3 is TGTGCCAGTCAAACCGGGAGTCCAACCGGGGAGCTGTTTTTT.

This clone was observed a few times. The CDR3 region has the DNA TGCGCCAGCAGTCAAATAGGCGAACCCCCGGGACAGAGAAGCCAGACTTATAACTATGGCTACACCTTC. Translating gives CASSQIGEPPGQRSQTYNYGYTF. This chain connects TRBV23-1 to TRBJ1-2; 7 bases match TRBD1. TRBV23-1 is classed as an ORF, of uncertain function. The V and J ends lost 2 bases and 1 base, in that order; junction bases with no gene match: 28. The CDR3 contains 23 residues.

The rearrangement joins TRBV27 to TRBJ1-2, with TRBD1 matching over 7 bases. This CDR3 is built from 14 residues. V shed 4 bases and J 3 bases; nucleotides not matched to a gene: 5. Germline values: CDR1 MNHEY, CDR2 SMNVEV (reference sequence). The chain's CDR3 is CASSSTGNDYGYTF. CDR3 DNA sequence: TGTGCCAGCAGTTCGACAGGGAACGACTATGGCTACACCTTC.

The V and J genes are TRBV11-2 and TRBJ1-2, with a possible D match to TRBD1 (5 bases). Germline CDR1 and CDR2: SGHAT and FQNNGV. The CDR3 spans 14 residues. V gave up 5 bases and J gave up 3 bases, with 13 bases separating them. The CDR3 DNA reads as TGTGCCAGCAGCGCTTTTGGGGGGGACTATGGCTACACCTTC. It specifies CASSAFGGDYGYTF.